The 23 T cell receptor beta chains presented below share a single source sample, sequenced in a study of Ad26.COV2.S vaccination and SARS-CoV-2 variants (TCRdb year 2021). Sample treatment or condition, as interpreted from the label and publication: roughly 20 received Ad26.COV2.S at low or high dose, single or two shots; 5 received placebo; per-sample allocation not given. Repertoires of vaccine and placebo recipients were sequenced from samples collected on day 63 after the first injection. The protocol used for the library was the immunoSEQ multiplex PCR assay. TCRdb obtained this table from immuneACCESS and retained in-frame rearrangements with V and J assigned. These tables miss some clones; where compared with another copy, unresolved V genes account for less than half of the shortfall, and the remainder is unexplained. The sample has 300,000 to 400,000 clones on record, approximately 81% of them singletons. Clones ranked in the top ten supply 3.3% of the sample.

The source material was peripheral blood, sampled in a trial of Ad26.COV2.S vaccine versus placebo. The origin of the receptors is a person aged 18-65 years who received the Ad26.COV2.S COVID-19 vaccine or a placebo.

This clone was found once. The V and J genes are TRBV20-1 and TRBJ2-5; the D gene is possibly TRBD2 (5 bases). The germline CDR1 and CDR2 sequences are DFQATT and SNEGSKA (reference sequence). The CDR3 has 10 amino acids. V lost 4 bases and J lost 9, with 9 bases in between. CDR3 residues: CSAKFGAQYF. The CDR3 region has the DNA TGCAGTGCTAAATTCGGGGCCCAGTACTTC.

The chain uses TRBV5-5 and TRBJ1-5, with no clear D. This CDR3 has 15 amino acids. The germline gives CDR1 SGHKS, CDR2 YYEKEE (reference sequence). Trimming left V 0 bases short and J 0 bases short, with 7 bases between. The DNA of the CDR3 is TGTGCCAGCAGCTTGGTACAAGATAGCAATCAGCCCCAGCATTTT. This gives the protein CASSLVQDSNQPQHF.

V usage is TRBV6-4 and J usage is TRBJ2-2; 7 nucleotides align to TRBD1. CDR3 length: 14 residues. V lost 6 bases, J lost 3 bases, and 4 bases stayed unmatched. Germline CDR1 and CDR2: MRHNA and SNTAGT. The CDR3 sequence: CASSSGQHTGELFF. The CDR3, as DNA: TGTGCCAGCAGCTCGGGACAGCACACCGGGGAGCTGTTTTTT.

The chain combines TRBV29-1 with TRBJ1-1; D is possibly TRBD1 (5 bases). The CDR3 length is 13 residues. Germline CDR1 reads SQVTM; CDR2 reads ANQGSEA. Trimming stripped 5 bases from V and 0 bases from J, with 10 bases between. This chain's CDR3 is CSVSGGLNTEAFF. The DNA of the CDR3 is TGCAGCGTTAGCGGGGGATTGAACACTGAAGCTTTCTTT.

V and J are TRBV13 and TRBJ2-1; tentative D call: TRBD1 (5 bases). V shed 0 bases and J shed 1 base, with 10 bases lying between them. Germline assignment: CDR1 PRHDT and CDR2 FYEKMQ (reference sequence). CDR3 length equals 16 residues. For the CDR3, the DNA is TGTGCCAGCAGCTTAGGCAGGGATTGGTCCTACAATGAGCAGTTCTTC. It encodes CASSLGRDWSYNEQFF.

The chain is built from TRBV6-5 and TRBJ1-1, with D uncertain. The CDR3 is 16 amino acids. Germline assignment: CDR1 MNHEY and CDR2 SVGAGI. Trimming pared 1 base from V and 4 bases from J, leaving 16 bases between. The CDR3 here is CASSYLPGILSTEAFF. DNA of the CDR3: TGTGCCAGCAGTTACTTACCCGGGATATTATCCACTGAAGCTTTCTTT.

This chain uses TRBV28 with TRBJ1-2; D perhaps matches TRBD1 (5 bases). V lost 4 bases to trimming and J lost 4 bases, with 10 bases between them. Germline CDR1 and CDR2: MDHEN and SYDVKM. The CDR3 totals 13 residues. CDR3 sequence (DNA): TGTGCCAGCAGTTCAGCCAGGGTCTATGGCTACACCTTC. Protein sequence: CASSSARVYGYTF.

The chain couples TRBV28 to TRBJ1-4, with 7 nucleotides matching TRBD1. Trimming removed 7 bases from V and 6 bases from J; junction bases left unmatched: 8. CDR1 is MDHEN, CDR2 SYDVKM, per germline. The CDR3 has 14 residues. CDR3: CASIQTGVDEKLFF. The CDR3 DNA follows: TGTGCCAGCATCCAAACAGGGGTTGATGAAAAACTGTTTTTT.

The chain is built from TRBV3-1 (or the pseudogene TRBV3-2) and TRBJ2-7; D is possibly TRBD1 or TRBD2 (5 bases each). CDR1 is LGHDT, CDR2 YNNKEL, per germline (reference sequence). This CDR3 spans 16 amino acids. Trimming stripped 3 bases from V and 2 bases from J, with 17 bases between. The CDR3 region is CASSQSRPGRPYEQYF. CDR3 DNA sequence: TGTGCCAGCAGCCAGTCTCGTCCGGGACGGCCCTACGAGCAGTACTTC.

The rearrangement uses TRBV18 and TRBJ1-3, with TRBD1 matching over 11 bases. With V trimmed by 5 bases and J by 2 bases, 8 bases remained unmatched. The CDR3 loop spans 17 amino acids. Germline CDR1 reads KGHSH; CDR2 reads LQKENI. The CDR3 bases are TGTGCCAGCTCATCCGGGACAGGGGGTGTAACTGGAAACACCATATATTTT. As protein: CASSSGTGGVTGNTIYF.

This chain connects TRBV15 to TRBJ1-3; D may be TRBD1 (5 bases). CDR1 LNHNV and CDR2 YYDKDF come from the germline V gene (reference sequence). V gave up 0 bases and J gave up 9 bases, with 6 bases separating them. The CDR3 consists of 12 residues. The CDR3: CATSRDGATIYF. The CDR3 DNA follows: TGTGCCACCAGCAGAGATGGGGCCACCATATATTTT.

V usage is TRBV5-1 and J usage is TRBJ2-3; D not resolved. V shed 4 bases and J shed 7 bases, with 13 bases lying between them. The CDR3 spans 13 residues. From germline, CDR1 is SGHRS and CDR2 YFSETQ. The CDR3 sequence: CASSPGPPNTQYF. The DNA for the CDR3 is TGCGCCAGCAGCCCTGGACCACCGAATACGCAGTATTTT.

CDR3 DNA sequence: TGTGCCAGCAGCTTAGTTGGGACTAGCGGGGGGCCCCAAAACATTCAGTACTTC. Protein sequence: CASSLVGTSGGPQNIQYF. The chain combines TRBV7-2 with TRBJ2-4; 15 bases are shared with TRBD2. The germline V gene encodes CDR1 SGHTA and CDR2 FQGNSA. The CDR3 is 18 amino acids. V shed 1 base and J 5 bases; nucleotides not matched to a gene: 6.

CDR3 sequence (DNA): TGTGCCTGGAGTGTGTATCTTGAAGCTTTCTTT. Protein product: CAWSVYLEAFF. The rearrangement joins TRBV30 to TRBJ1-1; the D is unclear. Germline CDR1 is GTSNPN and CDR2 is SVGIG (reference sequence). The germline V and J ends were trimmed by 0 bases and 7 bases, with 6 bases remaining between them. The CDR3 is 11 amino acids.

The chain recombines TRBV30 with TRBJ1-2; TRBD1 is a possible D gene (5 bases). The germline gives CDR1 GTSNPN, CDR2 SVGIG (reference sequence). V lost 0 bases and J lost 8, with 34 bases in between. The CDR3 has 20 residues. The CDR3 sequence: CAWSVPFRVIAAAEKRGYTF. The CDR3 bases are TGTGCCTGGAGTGTACCCTTCAGGGTAATCGCGGCGGCGGAGAAACGGGGCTACACCTTC.

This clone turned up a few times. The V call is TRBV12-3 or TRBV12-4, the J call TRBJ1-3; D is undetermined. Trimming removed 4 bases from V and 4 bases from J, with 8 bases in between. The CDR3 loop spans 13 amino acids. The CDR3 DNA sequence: TGTGCCAGCAGTTGGTCGACAGGAAACACCATATATTTT. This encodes CASSWSTGNTIYF.

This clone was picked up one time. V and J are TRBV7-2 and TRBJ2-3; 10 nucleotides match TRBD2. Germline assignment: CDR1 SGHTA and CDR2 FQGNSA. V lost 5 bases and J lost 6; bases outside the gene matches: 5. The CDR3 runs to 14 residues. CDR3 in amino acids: CASSPSGSEDTQYF. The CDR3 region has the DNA TGTGCCAGCAGCCCTAGCGGGAGTGAGGATACGCAGTATTTT.

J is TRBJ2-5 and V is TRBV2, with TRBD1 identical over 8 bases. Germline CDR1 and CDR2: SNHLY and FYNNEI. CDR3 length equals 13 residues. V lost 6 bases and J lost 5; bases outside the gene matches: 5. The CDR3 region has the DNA TGTGCCAGCAGCGACAGGGGATGGGAGACCCAGTACTTC. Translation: CASSDRGWETQYF.

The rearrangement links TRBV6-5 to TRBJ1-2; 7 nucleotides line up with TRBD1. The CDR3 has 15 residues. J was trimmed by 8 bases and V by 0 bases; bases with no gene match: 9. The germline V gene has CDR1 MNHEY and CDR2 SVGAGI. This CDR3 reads CASSYSEGAQGGYTF. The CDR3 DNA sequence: TGTGCCAGCAGTTACTCGGAGGGGGCCCAGGGAGGCTACACCTTC.

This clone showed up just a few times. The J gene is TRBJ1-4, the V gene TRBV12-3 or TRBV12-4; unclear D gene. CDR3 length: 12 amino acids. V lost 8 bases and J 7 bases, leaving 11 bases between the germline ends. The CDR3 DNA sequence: TGTGCCAGCGGAACGACCACTGAAAAACTGTTTTTT. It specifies CASGTTTEKLFF.

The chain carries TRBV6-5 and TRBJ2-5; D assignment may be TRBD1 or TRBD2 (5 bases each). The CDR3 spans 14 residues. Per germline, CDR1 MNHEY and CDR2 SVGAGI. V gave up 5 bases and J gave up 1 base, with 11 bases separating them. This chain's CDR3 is CASSPPGGQETQYF. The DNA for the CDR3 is TGTGCCAGCAGTCCCCCTGGGGGCCAAGAGACCCAGTACTTC.

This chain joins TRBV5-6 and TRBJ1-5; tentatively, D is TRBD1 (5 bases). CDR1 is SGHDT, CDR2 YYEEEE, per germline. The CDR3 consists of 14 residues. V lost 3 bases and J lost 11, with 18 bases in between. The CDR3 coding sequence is TGTGCCAGCAGCTCCGACAGTGCTCTATTGGCCCAGCATTTT. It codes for CASSSDSALLAQHF.

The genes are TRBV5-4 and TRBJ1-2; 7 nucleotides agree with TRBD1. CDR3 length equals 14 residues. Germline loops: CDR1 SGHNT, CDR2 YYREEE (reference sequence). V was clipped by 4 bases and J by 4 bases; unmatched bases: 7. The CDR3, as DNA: TGTGCCAGCAGCCGGGACAGTGGATCCTATGGCTACACCTTC. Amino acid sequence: CASSRDSGSYGYTF.